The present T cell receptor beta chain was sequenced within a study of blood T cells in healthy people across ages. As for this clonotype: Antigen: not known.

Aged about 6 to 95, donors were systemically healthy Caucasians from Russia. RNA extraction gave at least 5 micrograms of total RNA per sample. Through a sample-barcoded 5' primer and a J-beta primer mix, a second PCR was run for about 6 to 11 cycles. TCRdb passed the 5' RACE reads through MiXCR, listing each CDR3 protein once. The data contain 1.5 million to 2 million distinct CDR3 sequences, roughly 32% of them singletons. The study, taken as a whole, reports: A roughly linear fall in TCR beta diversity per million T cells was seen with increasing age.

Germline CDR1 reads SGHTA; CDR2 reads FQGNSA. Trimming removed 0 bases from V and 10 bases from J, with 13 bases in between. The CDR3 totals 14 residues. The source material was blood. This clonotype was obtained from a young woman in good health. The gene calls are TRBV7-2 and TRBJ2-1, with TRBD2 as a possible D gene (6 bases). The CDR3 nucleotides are TGTGCCAGCAGCTTAGCGCTCCCCGCGGGAGAGCAGTTCTTC. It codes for CASSLALPAGEQFF. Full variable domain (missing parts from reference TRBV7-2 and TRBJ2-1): GAGVSQSPSNKVTEKGKDVELRCDPISGHTALYWYRQSLGQGLEFLIYFQGNSAPDKSGLPSDRFSAERTGGSVSTLTIQRTQQEDSAVYLCASSLALPAGEQFFGPGTRLTVL.